The 23 T cell receptor beta chains below come from one sample, sequenced in a study of blood T cells in healthy people across ages. Next came a second PCR, run for about 6 to 12 cycles, which used a sample-barcoded 5' primer along with a J-beta primer mix. MiXCR, run by TCRdb on the 5' RACE reads, gives a single entry per CDR3 protein. There are about 640,000 distinct CDR3 sequences in the sample; about 54% occur only once, and around 37% lies in the top ten. The sample was blood. These receptors were collected from a man aged 55 to 70 in good health.

The chain links TRBV5-5 to TRBJ1-1; 8 positions match TRBD1. The V and J ends lost 4 bases and 4 bases, in that order; junction bases with no gene match: 9. The CDR3 has 15 residues. The V gene's germline CDR1 is SGHKS and CDR2 YYEKEE (reference sequence). The CDR3 here is CASSPQGAISTEAFF. The CDR3 coding sequence is TGTGCCAGCAGCCCGCAGGGGGCTATAAGCACTGAAGCTTTCTTT.

The rearrangement links TRBV24-1 to TRBJ1-2; 7 nucleotides agree with TRBD1. The CDR3 has 15 amino acids. Per the germline V gene, CDR1 is KGHDR and CDR2 is SFDVKD. After removal of 0 bases from V and 5 bases from J, the junction contained 5 bases not matched to a gene. CDR3 sequence reads: CATSDLRAGGYGYTF. CDR3 sequence (DNA): TGTGCCACCAGTGATTTGCGGGCAGGGGGATATGGCTACACCTTC.

The chain couples TRBV10-3 to TRBJ1-1, with a weak D call TRBD1 (5 bases). The V gene's germline CDR1 is ENHRY and CDR2 SYGVKD. Between the trimmed V and J ends, which lost 0 bases and 6 bases, there was a span of 11 bases. The CDR3 is 14 amino acids. CDR3 sequence reads: CAISESAGEAEAFF. CDR3 nucleotide sequence: TGTGCCATCAGTGAGTCCGCGGGGGAGGCTGAAGCTTTCTTT.

The chain couples TRBV27 to TRBJ2-6; D is unclear. Between the trimmed V and J ends, which lost 0 bases and 1 base, there was a span of 7 bases. CDR1 is MNHEY, CDR2 SMNVEV, per germline (reference sequence). The CDR3 has 16 residues. The CDR3 sequence is CASSLSSGSGANVLTF. The CDR3, as DNA: TGTGCCAGCAGTTTATCGTCGGGTTCTGGGGCCAACGTCCTGACTTTC. The full variable domain, in which reference TRBV27 and TRBJ2-6 provide the parts outside the CDR3, is EAQVTQNPRYLITVTGKKLTVTCSQNMNHEYMSWYRQDPGLGLRQIYYSMNVEVTDKGDVPEGYKVSRKEKRNFPLILESPSPNQTSLYFCASSLSSGSGANVLTFGAGSRLTVL.

CDR3 nucleotides: TGTGCCAGCAGCCAAGATCCGGGGACAACTAATGAAAAACTGTTTTTT. Translating it yields CASSQDPGTTNEKLFF. V usage is TRBV3-1 and J usage is TRBJ1-4; D is unclear. The CDR3 consists of 16 residues. V dropped 0 bases and J dropped 0 bases, with 8 bases sitting between them. CDR1 is LGHDT, CDR2 YNNKEL, per germline (reference sequence).

This chain connects TRBV18 to TRBJ2-7; TRBD2 matches at 12 bases. Losses at the gene ends were 5 bases for V and 2 bases for J; bases not matched to a gene: 1. The germline V gene encodes CDR1 KGHSH and CDR2 LQKENI. The CDR3 loop spans 14 amino acids. CDR3 sequence (DNA): TGTGCCAGCTCAACTAGCGGGGGGACCTACGAGCAGTACTTC. Amino acids: CASSTSGGTYEQYF. The complete variable domain, with remaining parts taken from reference TRBV18 and TRBJ2-7, reads NAGVMQNPRHLVRRRGQEARLRCSPMKGHSHVYWYRQLPEEGLKFMVYLQKENIIDESGMPKERFSAEFPKEGPSILRIQQVVRGDSAAYFCASSTSGGTYEQYFGPGTRLTVT.

Worth noting for this clonotype: One end of the junction is discordant with germline, which a read error may explain. The chain is built from TRBV11-3 and TRBJ2-6; no firm D call. Germline CDR1 reads SGHNT; CDR2 reads YENEEA. This CDR3 comprises 15 residues. CDR3 region: CASSSPNSGVNVLTF. The CDR3 nucleotides are TGTGCCAGCAGCTCCCCCAACTCTGGGGTCAACGTCCTGACTTTC.

The chain combines TRBV15 with TRBJ2-1; 9 bases agree with TRBD2. Germline V gives CDR1 LNHNV, CDR2 YYDKDF (reference sequence). The CDR3 runs to 14 residues. V was pared by 8 bases and J by 7 bases, with 9 bases of the junction left unmatched. Here the CDR3 DNA reads TGTGCCACCCAAGGCGGGGGGGCGAGTAATGAGCAGTTCTTC. It is translated as CATQGGGASNEQFF.

V and J are TRBV4-1 and TRBJ1-6, with a possible D match to TRBD1 (6 bases). The length of the CDR3 is 17 residues. Germline values: CDR1 MGHRA, CDR2 YSYEKL. Trimming cost V 0 bases and J 14 bases, with 23 bases left between them. In DNA, the CDR3 is TGCGCCAGCAGCCAAGAGTGGGGGGGGCCCCAGTCGGTGACCCTCCACTTT. Translating it yields CASSQEWGGPQSVTLHF.

In this sample, this clonotype turned up a few times. The chain uses TRBV18 and TRBJ2-7, with a tentative D call TRBD1 (6 bases). The CDR3 runs 14 residues. V was trimmed by 1 base and J by 0 bases, leaving 7 bases between them. CDR1 is KGHSH, CDR2 LQKENI, per germline. The CDR3 DNA reads as TGTGCCAGCTCACCACGGGACAACTCCTACGAGCAGTACTTC. Residues: CASSPRDNSYEQYF.

The chain is built from TRBV7-8 and TRBJ2-2, with TRBD1 as a possible D gene (6 bases). CDR1 and CDR2 (germline): SGHVS, FQNEAQ. The CDR3 length is 15 residues. The V end lost 1 base, the J end lost 5 bases, and 11 bases lay between the germline ends. The CDR3 DNA reads TGTGCCAGCAGCTTAGGGACAGTTGGAACCGGGGAGCTGTTTTTT. Protein sequence: CASSLGTVGTGELFF.

The chain carries TRBV10-1 and TRBJ2-5; possible D gene TRBD1, 6 bases. With 2 bases removed from V and 11 bases from J, the gap between germline ends came to 18 bases. From germline, CDR1 is WNHNN and CDR2 SYGVQD (reference sequence). This CDR3 region has 14 residues. The CDR3 coding sequence is TGCGCCAGCAGTGAGACCGGGCCTCCAGGGGAGCAGTACTTC. It is translated as CASSETGPPGEQYF.

The chain carries TRBV10-3 and TRBJ1-5; no clear D. Germline CDR1 ENHRY, CDR2 SYGVKD. The CDR3 extends over 13 amino acids. V was trimmed by 7 bases and J by 3 bases, leaving 10 bases between them. The CDR3 DNA follows: TGTGCCATCACCGAGAGGGCCAATCAGCCCCAGCATTTT. Protein: CAITERANQPQHF.

This sequence joins TRBV21-1 and TRBJ1-1. TRBV21-1 is assigned pseudogene status. The CDR3 runs to 14 residues. The CDR3 DNA reads TGTGCCAGCAGCCCTCTGGCCTCCAACACTGAAGCTTTCTTT. The encoded protein is CASSPLASNTEAFF.

The rearrangement links TRBV14 to TRBJ2-4, with TRBD2 as a possible D gene (7 bases). The closer fit of TRBJ2-5 to the DNA end suggests the J call may be wrong. CDR1 and CDR2 (germline): SGHDN, FVKESK. CDR3 length: 15 amino acids. As DNA, the CDR3 is TGTGCCAGCAGTCCCCAATGGGGGGGCGGTGAGACCCAGTACTTC. It codes for CASSPQWGGGETQYF.

This chain uses TRBV7-9 with TRBJ1-4; perhaps TRBD1 as D (6 bases). Per germline, CDR1 SEHNR and CDR2 FQNEAQ (reference sequence). With 9 bases removed from V and 5 bases from J, the gap between germline ends came to 22 bases. The CDR3 consists of 16 residues. In DNA, the CDR3 is TGTGCCAGTGGTAGGGGACAACTTTTGAGGAATGAAAAACTGTTTTTT. This gives the protein CASGRGQLLRNEKLFF.

The chain carries TRBV20-1 and TRBJ1-2, with a possible D match to TRBD1 (5 bases). Germline CDR1 DFQATT, CDR2 SNEGSKA (reference sequence). This CDR3 region has 13 residues. Trimming shortened V by 6 bases and J by 0 bases, and 11 bases separated the two germline ends. CDR3 protein: CSARDGSNYGYTF. The CDR3 DNA follows: TGCAGTGCGAGGGACGGATCTAACTATGGCTACACCTTC.

The chain joins TRBV20-1 to TRBJ2-5; 7 positions agree with TRBD2. CDR1 and CDR2 from the germline V gene are DFQATT and SNEGSKA (reference sequence). V lost 5 bases and J lost 5; bases outside the gene matches: 11. The CDR3 is made up of 14 amino acids. CDR3 in amino acids: CSAPRLAGDETQYF. Here the CDR3 DNA reads TGCAGTGCTCCCCGACTAGCTGGAGATGAGACCCAGTACTTC.

Comments on this clonotype: The junction and the germline gene differ at one end; a read error may be behind it. The chain has TRBV6-1 and TRBJ1-6; D is unresolved. Germline-derived CDR1 and CDR2 are MNHNS and SASEGT. The CDR3 extends over 15 amino acids. As DNA, the CDR3 is TGTGCCAACAGTGAACGTGGCCGGGGAGAATCACCCCTCCACTTT. Its translation: CANSERGRGESPLHF.

This chain uses TRBV28 with TRBJ2-1; 7 bases agree with TRBD2. Germline trimming cut 3 bases from V and 0 bases from J; bases unmatched to any gene: 8. Germline V gene sequence: CDR1 MDHEN, CDR2 SYDVKM. The CDR3 totals 17 residues. The DNA of the CDR3 is TGTGCCAGCAGTTTCAGTGGGGGGAGGGGCTCCTACAATGAGCAGTTCTTC. This sequence encodes CASSFSGGRGSYNEQFF. Complete variable domain (other parts from reference TRBV28 and TRBJ2-1): DVKVTQSSRYLVKRTGEKVFLECVQDMDHENMFWYRQDPGLGLRLIYFSYDVKMKEKGDIPEGYSVSREKKERFSLILESASTNQTSMYLCASSFSGGRGSYNEQFFGPGTRLTVL.

The rearrangement links TRBV12-3 or TRBV12-4 to TRBJ2-1; a possible D gene is TRBD1 (5 bases). Trimming removed 5 bases at V and 10 bases at J, with 12 bases between. The CDR3 runs to 12 residues. Here the CDR3 reads CASSPDQGEQFF. As DNA, the CDR3 is TGTGCCAGCAGTCCCGACCAGGGAGAGCAGTTCTTC.

This chain links TRBV2 with TRBJ2-1; D remains ambiguous. Germline CDR1 and CDR2: SNHLY and FYNNEI. V was pared by 7 bases and J by 2 bases, with 9 bases between. This CDR3 spans 13 amino acids. This CDR3 reads CASIIGPYNEQFF. Written as DNA, the CDR3 is TGTGCCAGCATCATCGGCCCCTACAATGAGCAGTTCTTC. Complete variable domain (other parts from reference TRBV2 and TRBJ2-1): EPEVTQTPSHQVTQMGQEVILRCVPISNHLYFYWYRQILGQKVEFLVSFYNNEISEKSEIFDDQFSVERPDGSNFTLKIRSTKLEDSAMYFCASIIGPYNEQFFGPGTRLTVL.

The chain joins TRBV24-1 to TRBJ2-5; a weak D match, TRBD1 (6 bases). CDR1 is KGHDR and CDR2 is SFDVKD in the germline V gene. The CDR3 contains 13 residues. Between the trimmed V and J ends, which lost 5 bases and 3 bases, there was a span of 9 bases. CDR3 region: CATSARTEETQYF. CDR3 nucleotide sequence: TGTGCCACCAGTGCAAGGACAGAAGAGACCCAGTACTTC.